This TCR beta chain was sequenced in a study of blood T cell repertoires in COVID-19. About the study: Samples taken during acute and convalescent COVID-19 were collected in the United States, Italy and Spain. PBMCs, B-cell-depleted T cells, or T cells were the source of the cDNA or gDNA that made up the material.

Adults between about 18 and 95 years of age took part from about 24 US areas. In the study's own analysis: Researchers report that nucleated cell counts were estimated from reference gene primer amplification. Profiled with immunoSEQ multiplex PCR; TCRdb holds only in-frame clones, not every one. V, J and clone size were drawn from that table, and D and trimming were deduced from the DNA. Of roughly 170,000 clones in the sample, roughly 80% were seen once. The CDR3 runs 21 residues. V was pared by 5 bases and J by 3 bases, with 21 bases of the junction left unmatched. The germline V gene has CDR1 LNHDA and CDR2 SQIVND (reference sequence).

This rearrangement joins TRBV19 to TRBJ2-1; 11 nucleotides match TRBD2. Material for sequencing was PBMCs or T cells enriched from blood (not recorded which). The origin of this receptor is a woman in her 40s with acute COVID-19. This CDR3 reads CASSPEERGSGRAWNYNEQFF. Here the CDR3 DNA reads TGTGCCAGTAGTCCGGAGGAGAGAGGTAGCGGGAGGGCCTGGAACTACAATGAGCAGTTCTTC.